The 19 T cell receptor beta chains below were found in one sample sequenced in a study of tumor-infiltrating lymphocytes in primary liver carcinoma. A primer in the constant region served to generate TCR beta cDNA from approximately 500 ng of total RNA. ARM-PCR was slightly modified, and three nested multiplex PCR rounds with it gave rise to the TCR beta libraries. In the first two PCR rounds, TRBV1-TRBV30 forward primers were paired with a C-beta reverse primer, and each round lasted roughly 9 cycles. TCRdb used MiXCR to reprocess the multiplex PCR reads, holding one entry per CDR3 protein. This table has around 190,000 distinct CDR3 sequences, over 80% appearing once. DNA and RNA were both co-extracted from approximately 20-30 mg of bulk tissue that had not been sorted. Material: tumor tissue from primary liver carcinoma. Receptors were obtained from a man in his forties with primary liver carcinoma and hepatitis B virus infection.

Only one count was recorded for this clonotype. Possible read error: a much larger clone is one base away. The chain is built from TRBV21-1 and TRBJ2-5. TRBV21-1 is annotated as a pseudogene. This CDR3 spans 14 amino acids. CDR3: CASSKVVQAVTHYF. For the CDR3, the DNA is TGTGCCAGCAGCAAAGTCGTCCAGGCTGTGACCCACTACTTC.

Regarding this clonotype: Because the CDR3 is missing its conserved closing phenylalanine or tryptophan, this is likely a read error. The J gene is TRBJ2-7, the V gene TRBV11-2; TRBD1 matches at 9 bases. CDR3 length equals 14 residues. Germline CDR1 and CDR2: SGHAT and FQNNGV. CDR3 in DNA: TGTGCTATTCGACAGGGGGTGATTTCCTACGAGCAGTACTAC. Its protein is CAIRQGVISYEQYY.

Points on this clonotype: Given the absence of the conserved phenylalanine or tryptophan at the CDR3 end, a read error is likely. The chain recombines TRBV28 with TRBJ2-4, with D possibly being TRBD2 (5 bases). Trimming took off 10 bases at V and 6 bases at J, with 22 bases between the two ends. The CDR3 has 15 amino acids. Germline loops: CDR1 MDHEN, CDR2 SYDVKM. The CDR3 DNA reads as TGTGCCACCCTCTCGGTCGGTGGAGGAGTAAACATTCAGTACTTA. Encoded protein: CATLSVGGGVNIQYL.

The count of this clonotype is one. A read error may produce the germline difference seen at one junction end. The chain recombines TRBV5-4 with TRBJ2-2, with 8 bases matching TRBD2. There are 15 residues in the CDR3. The germline V gene encodes CDR1 SGHNT and CDR2 YYREEE (reference sequence). The CDR3 protein is CASSFSGGPTVELFF. In DNA, the CDR3 is TGTGCCAGCAGCTTCTCGGGAGGGCCCACCGTGGAGCTGTTTTTT.

In regard to this clonotype: Lacking the conserved final phenylalanine or tryptophan, this CDR3 likely reflects a read error. V and J are TRBV6-1 and TRBJ1-6; D is undetermined. This CDR3 is built from 16 residues. Germline V lookup: CDR1 MNHNS, CDR2 SASEGT. The CDR3 protein is CASSSVASSYNSSLHL. CDR3 DNA sequence: TGTGCCAGCAGCTCCGTGGCCAGCTCCTATAATTCATCCCTCCACTTA.

V is TRBV29-1 and J is TRBJ2-7, with TRBD2 identical over 7 bases. The CDR3 consists of 13 residues. Germline CDR1 reads SQVTM; CDR2 reads ANQGSEA. The chain's CDR3 is CRVSAGRFYEQYF. The CDR3 DNA reads TGCAGGGTCTCAGCGGGGAGGTTCTACGAGCAGTACTTC.

A word on this clonotype: One end of the junction is discordant with germline, which a read error may explain. This rearrangement joins TRBV4-1 to TRBJ2-3; no clear D. This CDR3 has 12 amino acids. Germline V gene sequence: CDR1 MGHRA, CDR2 YSYEKL. CDR3: CASSHQADTQYF. CDR3 coding DNA: TGCGCTAGCAGCCACCAGGCAGATACGCAGTATTTT.

This clonotype was counted a few times. This chain joins TRBV29-1 and TRBJ2-1, with TRBD2 identical over 8 bases. This CDR3 is built from 14 residues. CDR1 and CDR2 from the germline V gene are SQVTM and ANQGSEA. CDR3 coding DNA: TGCAGTCACCATACTAGCGGAGATTACAATGAGCAGTTCTTC. It yields the protein CSHHTSGDYNEQFF.

About this clonotype itself: One end of the junction is discordant with germline, which a read error may explain. The chain couples TRBV6-5 to TRBJ1-1; TRBD1 might be the D (6 bases). CDR1 and CDR2 from the germline V gene are MNHEY and SVGAGI. This CDR3 contains 15 residues. Here the CDR3 DNA reads TGTGCCAACAGTTACTCGATTGGGGGCGTAGCTGAAGTTTTCTTT. Protein sequence: CANSYSIGGVAEVFF.

As to this clonotype: The conserved phenylalanine or tryptophan is not found at the CDR3 terminus, so this likely reflects a read error. This chain uses TRBV11-1 with TRBJ2-7, with D perhaps matching TRBD2 (5 bases). The V end was cut by 7 bases, the J end by 7 bases, with 26 bases between. The CDR3 has 16 residues. Germline CDR1 and CDR2: SGHAT and FQDESV (reference sequence). The CDR3 sequence: CASILRLRASLGEQYL. The CDR3 nucleotides read TGTGCCAGCATCCTGCGCCTGAGGGCGTCCCTGGGGGAGCAGTACCTC.

V gene TRBV5-4 combines with J gene TRBJ2-3; 7 bases are a match to TRBD1. The V segment lost 2 bases and the J segment 12 bases; nucleotides outside the gene matches: 9. In germline, CDR1 is SGHNT, CDR2 YYREEE (reference sequence). The CDR3 is 13 amino acids. CDR3 in amino acids: CASSLQGTDAQYF. As DNA, the CDR3 is TGTGCCAGCAGCTTACAGGGGACAGATGCACAGTATTTT. Full variable domain (rest looked up from reference TRBV5-4 and TRBJ2-3): ETGVTQSPTHLIKTRGQQVTLRCSSQSGHNTVSWYQQALGQGPQFIFQYYREEENGRGNFPPRFSGLQFPNYSSELNVNALELDDSALYLCASSLQGTDAQYFGPGTRLTVL.

This clonotype has a count of ten or more. The chain employs TRBV14 and TRBJ2-7; 13 nucleotides match TRBD2. The CDR3 extends over 18 amino acids. The germline gives CDR1 SGHDN, CDR2 FVKESK. V was clipped by 3 bases and J by 0 bases; unmatched bases: 8. CDR3 DNA sequence: TGTGCCAGCAGCCATACGTCTGGACTAGCGGGAGCCTCCTACGAGCAGTACTTC. It codes for CASSHTSGLAGASYEQYF.

Of note for this clonotype: This may arise from a read error, as a much more abundant clone is one base away. Likely a read error: the CDR3 ends without its conserved phenylalanine or tryptophan. The chain employs TRBV28 and TRBJ1-6; D might be TRBD1 (6 bases). CDR1 and CDR2 from the germline V gene are MDHEN and SYDVKM. The V gene lost 5 bases and the J gene lost 8 bases, with 22 bases spanning the gap. There are 17 residues in the CDR3. CDR3 residues: CASSPPRGASGDSPLHI. CDR3 DNA sequence: TGTGCCAGCAGTCCCCCACGGGGGGCTTCGGGGGATTCACCCCTCCACATT.

Turning to this clonotype: The CDR3 carries no conserved terminal phenylalanine or tryptophan, so it likely arises from a read error. This chain joins TRBV29-1 and TRBJ2-2; possible D gene TRBD1, 5 bases. Germline CDR1 is SQVTM and CDR2 is ANQGSEA. The CDR3 is 11 residues long. V was cut by 6 bases and J by 6 bases, with 8 bases left in between. The CDR3 nucleotides read TGCAGCGTAGGGGATGCCGGGGAGCTGTTTTCT. This codes for CSVGDAGELFS.

Of note for this clonotype: Compared with germline, one end of the junction differs, possibly owing to a read error. The chain links TRBV6-5 to TRBJ2-1, with unresolved D. CDR1 and CDR2 from the germline V gene are MNHEY and SVGAGI. There are 11 residues in the CDR3. The chain's CDR3 is CPSSDGPKQFF. The CDR3 DNA reads TGTCCCAGCAGTGACGGACCCAAACAGTTCTTC.

As regards this clonotype: One end of the junction does not line up with germline, which may come from a read error. This sequence joins TRBV12-3 or TRBV12-4 and TRBJ2-3; 8 bases are a match to TRBD2. The CDR3 length is 16 residues. Here the CDR3 reads CAGSLDSSGSTYTLYF. CDR3 DNA sequence: TGTGCCGGCAGTTTAGATTCCAGCGGGAGCACATATACGCTGTATTTT.

A few counts support this clonotype. J is TRBJ2-1 and V is TRBV29-1; the D gene is possibly TRBD2 (6 bases). Deletions cut 8 bases from V and 13 bases from J, with 24 bases between. This CDR3 region has 13 residues. Germline V CDR1 and CDR2: SQVTM, ANQGSEA. The CDR3 region has the DNA TGCAGCTACGCCCGGGACTTCACGAGGGATCAGTTCTTC. Its translation: CSYARDFTRDQFF.

On this clonotype itself: A junction boundary mismatches the germline segment, possibly from a read error. CDR3 coding DNA: TGTGCCAGCAACATAGACTCGGACACCGGGGAGTTGTTTTTT. Translation: CASNIDSDTGELFF. The chain employs TRBV11-2 and TRBJ2-2; D is tentatively TRBD1 or TRBD2 (5 bases each). The CDR3 consists of 14 residues. The V gene's germline CDR1 is SGHAT and CDR2 FQNNGV.

Concerning this clonotype itself: At one boundary the junction diverges from the germline segment, which might be a read error. The chain links TRBV7-9 to TRBJ1-3; D is unclear. Germline V CDR1 and CDR2: SEHNR, FQNEAQ (reference sequence). This CDR3 contains 16 residues. The CDR3 loop reads CASSPASGVSGNTIYF. The CDR3 bases are TGTGCCAGCAGCCCAGCCTCCGGGGTGAGTGGAAACACGATATATTTT. Supplemented by reference TRBV7-9 and TRBJ1-3, the full variable domain reads DTGVSQNPRHKITKRGQNVTFRCDPISEHNRLYWYRQTLGQGPEFLTYFQNEAQLEKSRLLSDRFSAERPKGSFSTLEIQRTEQGDSAMYLCASSPASGVSGNTIYFGEGSWLTVV.